A single sample gave rise to the 13 T cell receptor beta chains below, sequenced in a study of blood T cells in healthy people across ages. A J-beta primer mix and a sample-barcoded 5' primer were used in a second PCR of about 7 to 12 cycles. TCRdb itself ran the 5' RACE reads through MiXCR, one entry per CDR3 protein. The table records about 640,000 distinct CDR3 sequences, 58% of them present only once. Sequenced input: blood. The source of these receptors is a man aged 60-69 years in good health.

The V call is TRBV5-1, the J call TRBJ2-2; 8 bases line up with TRBD2. Germline V gene lookup returns CDR1 SGHRS and CDR2 YFSETQ. J gave up 6 bases and V 4 bases, and 11 bases lay outside the gene matches. The CDR3 contains 16 residues. The CDR3 DNA reads TGCGCCAGCAGCACCTCCGGGACTAGGGCACCCGGGGAGCTGTTTTTT. Its protein is CASSTSGTRAPGELFF.

The chain links TRBV10-3 to TRBJ1-2; D might be TRBD1 (5 bases). Per germline, CDR1 ENHRY and CDR2 SYGVKD. V lost 2 bases, J lost 2 bases, and 9 bases lay in between. The CDR3 is made up of 14 amino acids. In nucleotides, the CDR3 is TGTGCCATCAGTGAGGGGCAGGGCAACTATGGCTACACCTTC. This sequence encodes CAISEGQGNYGYTF.

J is TRBJ2-1 and V is TRBV20-1, with D perhaps being TRBD1 or TRBD2 (6 bases each). CDR3 length: 15 residues. V was pared by 8 bases and J by 9 bases, with 26 bases between. From germline, CDR1 is DFQATT and CDR2 SNEGSKA (reference sequence). DNA of the CDR3: TGCAGTACTTTAGGTCCGGGGGCTGTTGGGGGTGAGCAGTTCTTC. Amino acids: CSTLGPGAVGGEQFF.

The chain employs TRBV4-1 and TRBJ2-1; D call uncertain. This CDR3 spans 13 amino acids. Germline V gene lookup returns CDR1 MGHRA and CDR2 YSYEKL. Trimming pared 1 base from V and 9 bases from J, leaving 10 bases between. CDR3 region: CASSQVKGSEQFF. The CDR3 bases are TGCGCCAGCAGCCAAGTCAAGGGTAGTGAGCAGTTCTTC.

This chain links TRBV6-1 with TRBJ2-3, with 8 bases that match TRBD1. Germline assignment: CDR1 MNHNS and CDR2 SASEGT. CDR3 length equals 13 residues. After removal of 10 bases from V and 1 base from J, the junction contained 4 bases not matched to a gene. The chain's CDR3 is CATKTGGTDTQYF. CDR3 in DNA: TGTGCCACAAAGACAGGGGGCACAGATACGCAGTATTTT.

V gene TRBV21-1 combines with J gene TRBJ1-2; TRBD1 was called by the table and not checked on the DNA. TRBV21-1 is designated a pseudogene. The CDR3 extends over 15 amino acids. The CDR3: CASSFMTGGDYGYTF. The CDR3 DNA is TGTGCCAGCAGCTTCATGACAGGGGGAGACTATGGCTACACCTTC.

The sample holds a few counts of this clonotype. The chain has TRBV4-1 and TRBJ2-5, with D unresolved. The V end was cut by 1 base, the J end by 2 bases, with 14 bases between. Germline CDR1 is MGHRA and CDR2 is YSYEKL. This CDR3 contains 16 residues. The CDR3 bases are TGCGCCAGCAGCCAAGCACCCGGGCTCACACAAGAGACCCAGTACTTC. Translated: CASSQAPGLTQETQYF.

V gene TRBV28 combines with J gene TRBJ2-5; D possibly corresponds to TRBD1 (6 bases). Trimming removed 5 bases at V and 0 bases at J, with 10 bases between. The CDR3 length is 14 residues. Germline CDR1 and CDR2: MDHEN and SYDVKM. The chain's CDR3 is CASSTDRYQETQYF. The CDR3 DNA is TGTGCCAGCAGTACAGACAGGTACCAAGAGACCCAGTACTTC.

This chain connects TRBV6-6 to TRBJ1-1; D is undetermined. V shed 5 bases and J shed 2 bases, with 6 bases lying between them. Per germline, CDR1 MNHNY and CDR2 SVGAGI (reference sequence). The CDR3 contains 12 residues. CDR3 DNA sequence: TGTGCCAGCAGTCACCCTAACACTGAAGCTTTCTTT. Translation: CASSHPNTEAFF.

This clonotype was observed a handful of times. The rearrangement joins TRBV20-1 to TRBJ2-7; TRBD2 matches at 11 bases. This CDR3 has 14 amino acids. Germline V gene data show CDR1 as DFQATT and CDR2 as SNEGSKA (reference sequence). V lost 0 bases and J lost 9; bases outside the gene matches: 7. Here the CDR3 DNA reads TGCAGTGCTAGAGATAGCGGGGGGGCCGAAGGGCAGTACTTC. Translation: CSARDSGGAEGQYF.

The chain links TRBV7-9 to TRBJ2-3; D gene ambiguous. Germline CDR1 and CDR2: SEHNR and FQNEAQ (reference sequence). Trimming shortened V by 1 base and J by 4 bases, and 9 bases separated the two germline ends. The CDR3 length is 14 residues. DNA of the CDR3: TGTGCCAGCAGCTTAGTTCCGAGCGCAGATACGCAGTATTTT. Translation gives CASSLVPSADTQYF.

The J gene is TRBJ1-4, the V gene TRBV28; 7 bases align to TRBD1. Per the germline V gene, CDR1 is MDHEN and CDR2 is SYDVKM. The CDR3 extends over 14 amino acids. The junction had 6 bases not matched to a gene; V was cut back by 6 bases and J by 5 bases. The CDR3 bases are TGTGCCAGCAGGTTGACAGGGTCCAATGAAAAACTGTTTTTT. Translated, it gives CASRLTGSNEKLFF.

This clonotype was detected only a few times. The chain recombines TRBV5-1 with TRBJ2-2; D perhaps matches TRBD1 (5 bases). The CDR3 loop spans 13 amino acids. Looked up from germline, CDR1 is SGHRS and CDR2 is YFSETQ. V was shortened by 6 bases and J by 1 base, with 7 bases between the two germline ends. CDR3 protein: CASIGVNTGELFF. CDR3 nucleotide sequence: TGCGCCAGCATAGGGGTGAACACCGGGGAGCTGTTTTTT.